The 14 T cell receptor beta chains below were found in one sample sequenced in a study of shared clonotypes between healthy human individuals. Only in-frame clones appear in the TCRdb table, and some are missing; sequencing was by immunoSEQ multiplex PCR. The table lists 2.3 million or so clones, approximately 95% of them singletons. The sample consisted of naive CD4+ T cells from PBMCs. The sample's subset: CD45RA+ positively selected. The receptors come from a man between 18 and 35 years old in good health. Some clones in this sample may be carry-over from other donors' samples.

A note on this clone: The sample has other DNA sequences that encode this CDR3 too. The rearrangement joins TRBV7-9 to TRBJ1-1; 9 bases agree with TRBD1. Germline CDR1 is SEHNR and CDR2 is FQNEAQ (reference sequence). This CDR3 comprises 14 residues. V dropped 4 bases and J dropped 4; count of bases not matched to a gene: 4. CDR3 loop: CASSSRDRVTEAFF. For the CDR3, the DNA is TGTGCCAGCAGCTCCCGGGACAGGGTCACTGAAGCTTTCTTT.

This rearrangement joins TRBV6-1 to TRBJ2-7; weak D call: TRBD2 (6 bases). The V end was cut by 4 bases, the J end by 6 bases, with 13 bases between. This CDR3 spans 13 amino acids. The germline V gene encodes CDR1 MNHNS and CDR2 SASEGT. CDR3 sequence reads: CASSGQSGGEQYF. CDR3 DNA: TGTGCCAGCAGTGGCCAATCCGGGGGCGAGCAGTACTTC.

The chain recombines TRBV7-2 with TRBJ1-5; D not certain. Germline lookup yields CDR1 SGHTA and CDR2 FQGNSA. V lost 4 bases and J lost 7, with 11 bases in between. CDR3 length: 13 amino acids. The CDR3 DNA reads TGTGCCAGCAGCTCCTCGGGAGACCAGCCCCAGCATTTT. Its translation is CASSSSGDQPQHF.

The chain employs TRBV28 and TRBJ2-7, with D maybe TRBD2 (6 bases). V lost 7 bases and J lost 4, with 32 bases in between. The germline gives CDR1 MDHEN, CDR2 SYDVKM. This CDR3 contains 19 residues. The CDR3 coding sequence is TGTGCCAGCACCCCCCAATTAGCGGTTAGCAGAACTTTGGGGTACGAGCAGTACTTC. Amino acid sequence: CASTPQLAVSRTLGYEQYF.

Concerning this clone: Other DNA sequences in the sample encode the same CDR3. V gene TRBV6-5 combines with J gene TRBJ2-7; D call uncertain. CDR1 and CDR2 (germline): MNHEY, SVGAGI. V gave up 2 bases and J gave up 1 base, with 12 bases separating them. The CDR3 totals 15 residues. CDR3 protein: CASSYSSAFSYEQYF. The DNA of the CDR3 is TGTGCCAGCAGTTACAGTTCTGCATTTTCCTACGAGCAGTACTTC.

CDR3 protein: CASSWDRGIDTQYF. The CDR3 coding sequence is TGTGCCAGCAGTTGGGACAGGGGCATCGATACGCAGTATTTT. V usage is TRBV6-5 and J usage is TRBJ2-3, with TRBD1 identical over 10 bases. This CDR3 spans 14 amino acids. Germline CDR1 and CDR2: MNHEY and SVGAGI. V shed 4 bases, J shed 6 bases, and the junction held 4 bases outside the gene matches.

The V call is TRBV6-5, the J call TRBJ2-2; TRBD1 is a possible D gene (6 bases). The CDR3 totals 13 residues. The V gene's germline CDR1 is MNHEY and CDR2 SVGAGI. V shed 8 bases and J shed 5 bases, with 12 bases lying between them. This chain's CDR3 is CASVFRGTGELFF. Written as DNA, the CDR3 is TGTGCCAGCGTATTCAGGGGTACCGGGGAGCTGTTTTTT.

About this clone: The same CDR3 can be traced to other DNA sequences in this sample. This chain joins TRBV9 and TRBJ2-3; the D is unclear. Trimming took off 5 bases at V and 1 base at J, with 5 bases between the two ends. The germline CDR1 and CDR2 sequences are SGDLS and YYNGEE. The CDR3 extends over 12 amino acids. The CDR3 DNA is TGTGCCAGCAGTCACCGCACAGATACGCAGTATTTT. This sequence encodes CASSHRTDTQYF.

The chain employs TRBV6-1 and TRBJ2-7; 15 bases agree with TRBD2. The V gene end was trimmed by 3 bases and the J gene end by 0 bases; junction bases not matched to a gene: 6. The germline CDR1 and CDR2 sequences are MNHNS and SASEGT. This CDR3 has 18 amino acids. Here the CDR3 DNA reads TGTGCCAGCAGTGATCAGGGACTAGCGGGAGGATACTCCTACGAGCAGTACTTC. It specifies CASSDQGLAGGYSYEQYF.

J is TRBJ2-7 and V is TRBV7-9; no clear D. This CDR3 has 13 residues. Trimming took off 3 bases at V and 6 bases at J, with 12 bases between the two ends. Germline V gene lookup returns CDR1 SEHNR and CDR2 FQNEAQ (reference sequence). Here the CDR3 reads CASSFLLDSEQYF. CDR3 DNA: TGTGCCAGCAGCTTTTTGCTGGATAGCGAGCAGTACTTC.

CDR3 region: CASSLSPAKADTQYF. As DNA, the CDR3 is TGTGCCAGCAGTTTAAGCCCCGCCAAAGCAGATACGCAGTATTTT. The V and J genes are TRBV28 and TRBJ2-3; D remains ambiguous. CDR1 MDHEN and CDR2 SYDVKM come from the germline V gene. The CDR3 runs to 15 residues. Trimming took off 2 bases at V and 4 bases at J, with 13 bases between the two ends.

This clone was observed once. CDR3 sequence reads: CASSPRGAAYEQYF. CDR3 nucleotide sequence: TGTGCCAGCAGCCCCCGCGGGGCAGCCTACGAGCAGTACTTC. The rearrangement joins TRBV7-8 to TRBJ2-7, with D maybe TRBD2 (6 bases). V shed 5 bases and J shed 2 bases, with 13 bases lying between them. This CDR3 has 14 amino acids. Germline CDR1 SGHVS, CDR2 FQNEAQ.

A note on this clone: Within the sample, other DNA sequences also encode this same CDR3. The rearrangement joins TRBV29-1 to TRBJ1-1; a weak D match, TRBD1 (5 bases). Germline CDR1 is SQVTM and CDR2 is ANQGSEA. The CDR3 sequence is 13 residues long. Deletions cut 6 bases from V and 1 base from J, with 12 bases between. The CDR3 nucleotides read TGCAGCGTCTCAGGGAGGGCGAACACTGAAGCTTTCTTT. Amino acids: CSVSGRANTEAFF.

Here the CDR3 reads CASSSAAVPTGEQYF. As DNA, the CDR3 is TGTGCCAGCAGCTCGGCGGCAGTCCCAACGGGGGAGCAGTACTTC. V and J are TRBV7-3 and TRBJ2-7, with D possibly being TRBD2 (5 bases). Looked up from germline, CDR1 is SGHTA and CDR2 is FQGTGA. V dropped 4 bases and J dropped 7 bases, with 20 bases sitting between them. The CDR3 runs to 15 residues.